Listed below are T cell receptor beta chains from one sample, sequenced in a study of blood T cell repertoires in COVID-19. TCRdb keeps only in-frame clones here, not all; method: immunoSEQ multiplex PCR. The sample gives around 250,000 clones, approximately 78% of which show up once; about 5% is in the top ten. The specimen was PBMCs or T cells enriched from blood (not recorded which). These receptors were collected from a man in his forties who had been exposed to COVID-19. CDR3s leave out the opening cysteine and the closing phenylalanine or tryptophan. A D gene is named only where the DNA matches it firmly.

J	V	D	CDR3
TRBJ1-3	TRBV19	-	ASRSRRVSENTIY
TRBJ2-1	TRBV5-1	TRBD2	ASSLSGGGYNEQF
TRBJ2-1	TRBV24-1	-	ATEDDFSGGGYMNEQF
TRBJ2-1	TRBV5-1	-	ASSELYNEQF
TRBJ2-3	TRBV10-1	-	ATAGGTQGLGDTQY
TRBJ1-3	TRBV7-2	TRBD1	ASSTGQGNTIY
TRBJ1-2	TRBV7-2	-	ASSFPKAGGYT
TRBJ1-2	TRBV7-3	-	ASSPDRNYGYT
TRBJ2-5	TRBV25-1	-	ASSELRVETQY
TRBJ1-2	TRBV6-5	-	ASSYRSTRGGGYT
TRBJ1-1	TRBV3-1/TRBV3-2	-	ASRGGGATTEAF
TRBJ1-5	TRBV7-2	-	ASSSPGGGGSNQPQH
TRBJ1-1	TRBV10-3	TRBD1	AISEADRGWTEAF
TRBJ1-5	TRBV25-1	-	ASRGIGGANQPQH
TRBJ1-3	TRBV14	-	ASADSGNTIY